This section outlines one T cell receptor beta chain sequence together with its context. Only a few counts were recorded for this clone. Its binding antigen is unknown. Base qualities are not provided; no much larger clone lies one nucleotide away. The sample is drawn from a study of cytomegalovirus exposure and HLA in healthy donors (dated by TCRdb to 2015 to 2018). Some background on the complete study: In an earlier analysis of approximately 640 of the donors, approximately 300 Gb of sequence data and 90 million to 120 million unique TCR beta sequences from about 179 million T cells were reported. HLA typing covered class I and class II loci at four-digit resolution. In a later analysis, previously published TCR beta repertoires from hundreds of donors were re-analyzed and high-resolution HLA genotyping was added so that TCR occurrence patterns could be studied. The study was designed to test whether signatures of past pathogen exposure could be identified by cataloging public T cell receptors. The later analysis used no new phenotypic data to find candidate immune exposures, relying instead on TCR beta sequences and their occurrence across donors. A later genetic analysis used genome-wide SNP genotypes for about three fifths of the 666 donors, treating that subset as a discovery cohort. Across 398 genotyped donors of the cohort, an average of approximately 220,000 unique TCR beta nucleotide sequences per donor were sequenced, and roughly a sixth of those sequences were non-productive. Along with the roughly 670-subject first cohort, a separate validation cohort of about 110 different subjects was used. Every discovery cohort repertoire had been produced on one sequencing platform. The T cell repertoires of 666 subjects were profiled by immunosequencing and related to cytomegalovirus serostatus. To predict cytomegalovirus infection status, the study combined high-throughput TCR immunosequencing, statistical association of individual TCRs with disease status, and machine learning. The number of typed donors differed by locus: about 620-640 for A, B, C, DRB1 and DQB1; approximately 520 for DQA1; approximately 610 for DPA1; and around 450 for DPB1. Of the 300 to 450 genotyped donors, 65% to 90% were placed in the genetic ancestry cluster associated with self-reported Caucasian donors. Because of strong linkage in the cohort, 4 to 6 DR-DQ haplotypes were treated as single units for association and clustering. Alongside the repertoire data, information on donor age, sex, ethnicity and CMV serostatus was compiled. Around 330 gigabases of sequencing data and around 80 million unique TCR sequences made up an early release that covered approximately 620 HLA-typed donors. In an earlier analysis of 550 to 700 of the donors, high-throughput TCR beta sequencing was used to judge whether each TCR beta V gene segment behaved as functional or pseudogenic. What the authors observed across the whole study: A later genetic analysis reported fewer N-insertions in productive TCRs among donors in an Asian-associated ancestry cluster than the roughly 700-donor mean. The authors suggested that the approach could potentially be extended to other disease states and immunological phenotypes. The study listed over 150 TCR beta chains as associated with cytomegalovirus. Some IMGT-functional V segments, including TRBV6-2 and TRBV6-3, could not be told apart with the 87-base-pair reads, so those segments were excluded. A further reported finding was that TCR beta sequences accurately predicted the HLA-A and HLA-B alleles for most subjects in the first cohort. The earlier analysis of a few hundred of the donors excluded roughly 17 rarely observed V segments, including chromosome 9 orphons, because counts were too low. Most CMV-associated TCR beta chains appeared to be HLA-restricted in a later analysis, and the HLA associations seemed to be driven largely by CMV exposure. In both the original and validation cohorts, the classifier was reported to diagnose cytomegalovirus status with high specificity and sensitivity. Presence/absence analyses assumed roughly uniform sequencing depth across donors, an assumption that may not hold. In a later analysis, HLA-associated TCR beta chains showed more clonal expansion and lower generation probabilities than non-associated chains that were equally common. The cohort was sequenced for TCR beta chains only, and without alpha or paired-chain data the features that could be detected were limited. The sequencing pipeline was judged likely to have produced a cluster of highly shared sequence variants as a technical artifact. Linkage disequilibrium might explain the correlated functional status among segregating V segments, but an unknown experimental factor could not be ruled out. Specific HLA alleles were associated with around 18,000 TCR beta sequences at a false discovery rate of 0.05 in a later analysis. Because some donors lacked HLA typing at each locus, the association tests relied only on the typed subset. In a later analysis, the rate of TCR association differed among HLA loci, with DRB1 alleles having the most associated TCRs and HLA-C alleles having the fewest. In vitro tests confirmed that a few of the cytomegalovirus-associated TCR beta chains recognize cytomegalovirus antigens. A later analysis reported that several top co-occurrence clusters appeared linked to parvovirus B19, influenza, CMV and Epstein-Barr virus. Most TCR sequences were seen in very few donors, while some public TCRs were found in many individuals. Immune exposure information for the cohort was limited to CMV serostatus. An association between a missense DCLRE1C variant and V-gene and J-gene trimming of TCR beta chains was found in a later genetic analysis and replicated in an independent cohort. When HLA alleles, especially DR and DQ, strongly co-occurred, attributing TCR associations to individual alleles was difficult. Broadly in line with IMGT annotations, most TCR beta V segments showed up in productive rearrangements about 87% or about 30% of the time in an earlier analysis of about 500 of the donors.

The library was obtained by the immunoSEQ multiplex PCR assay. For the multiplex PCR, a mixture combining 60 forward primers for TCR Vbeta segments and 13 reverse primers for TCR Jbeta segments was used. Amplification of the CDR3 region of rearranged TCR beta genes was performed with a multiplex PCR assay on genomic DNA. The Illumina HiSeq System was used to sequence the amplified TCR beta libraries as 87-base-pair reads. The authors processed their data as follows. A later analysis counted approximately 74 million unique TCR beta chains across the 650 to 700 repertoires, and approximately 11 million of these chains were shared by at least two donors. Raw reads were error-corrected and collapsed into unique sequences by a nearest-neighbor algorithm in which closely related sequences were merged to remove PCR and sequencing errors. To assign V, D and J gene segments, CDR3 sequences were aligned to IMGT reference sequences. For a sequence to be retained, at least a six-nucleotide match to both a V gene segment and a J gene segment was required. A rearrangement counted as productive if the CDR3 had no stop codons and remained in frame with V and J, and every other rearrangement counted as non-productive. CDR3 was defined according to IMGT convention as the region running from the second conserved V-encoded cysteine to the conserved J-encoded phenylalanine. In an earlier analysis of around 600 of the donors, sequences lacking an unambiguous match to a single V gene segment were excluded. An earlier analysis of some 500 of the donors classified V segments as functional when productive rearrangements were above 56.7% and as segregating when the standard deviation between donors was above 5%. A statistical classification framework was developed to diagnose cytomegalovirus status using the catalog of TCR beta chain sequences. In a later analysis, V and J genes were assigned by comparing TCR nucleotide sequences against IMGT/GENE-DB human TR gene sequences. A later analysis assigned CDR3 sequences and most-parsimonious VDJ recombination scenarios with the TCRdist pipeline. In a later analysis, every TCR beta chain was defined by the combination of its CDR3 amino acid sequence and its V-gene family, and reads without a unique V-gene family were dropped. To address suspected cross-contamination and a sequencing artifact, a later analysis removed some 620 highly shared, low-generation-probability nucleotide sequences. A later analysis calculated a clonal expansion index for each public chain from normalized within-repertoire ranks of inferred template counts. In a later analysis, generation probabilities were computed with a VDJ recombination model fitted to out-of-frame rearrangements, and the resulting probabilities were checked against IGoR. In a later analysis, hypergeometric tests were used to score TCR-TCR, TCR-HLA and TCR-CMV co-occurrence, with a repertoire-size bias correction applied to TCR pairs. In a later analysis, false discovery rates were estimated by permuting HLA or CMV assignments 20 times. In a later analysis, co-occurring TCRs were grouped using DBSCAN, with TCRdist sequence similarity added in when clustering inside HLA-allele-positive subsets. Co-occurrence clustering excluded repertoires with fewer than 30,000 or more than 120,000 public chains, plus five with anomalous nucleotide sharing. Drawn from immuneACCESS, this table holds only the in-frame rearrangements with V and J called that TCRdb kept. Clones are partly lost; checked studies trace under half to an unresolved V gene and leave the rest unexplained. That table is the source of V, J and clone size, and D and trimming were worked out from the DNA. The sample table records about 55,000 clones; 60% to 80% of these occur just once. The ten largest clones represent approximately 2.4% of the sample.

The CDR3 spans 12 residues, from the cysteine through the phenylalanine. Here the CDR3 DNA is all that survives: 36 bases in frame from base 1. V and J are truncated by 8 bases and 2 bases respectively, leaving an intervening sequence of 9 bases. CDR1 is given as SEHNR and CDR2 as FQNEAQ, both from the germline V gene (reference sequence). In total, about 650 healthy bone marrow donors made up the cohort. At the time of sampling, all cohort members were nominally healthy, though unrecorded immune exposures were likely present. The donor was CMV seronegative and was included in the group of hundreds of seronegative cohort members. Every donor gave a peripheral blood sample, and the peripheral blood mononuclear cells from that sample were used for TCR beta sequencing. The Qiagen DNeasy Blood Extraction Kit was used to extract genomic DNA from the blood cell samples.

The TCR was taken from a female donor in good health and CMV-seronegative. The rearrangement joined TRBV7-9 to TRBJ1-2; matching of 6 bases hints at TRBD1 as the D gene. The sequenced sample was PBMCs. This receptor has the CDR3 CASGTGNYGYTF. At the DNA level, the sequence is TGTGCCAGCGGAACAGGGAACTATGGCTACACCTTC.